What follows are 3 T cell receptor beta chains derived from one specimen sequenced in a study of blood T cell repertoires in COVID-19. The protocol was immunoSEQ multiplex PCR, while the TCRdb copy is restricted to in-frame clones and leaves out a portion. The table lists about 140,000 clones, 88% of them singletons. Sample: peripheral blood. These receptors originate from an older woman with acute or convalescent COVID-19.

This clone was counted between two and nine times. This chain connects TRBV30 to TRBJ2-2; 8 positions agree with TRBD2. The CDR3 has 14 residues. Germline assignment: CDR1 GTSNPN and CDR2 SVGIG (reference sequence). Losses at the gene ends were 3 bases for V and 7 bases for J; bases not matched to a gene: 7. This chain's CDR3 is CAWSLGGVGGELFF. DNA for the CDR3: TGTGCCTGGAGCCTCGGGGGGGTCGGCGGGGAGCTGTTTTTT.

V is TRBV7-9 and J is TRBJ1-5; a possible D gene is TRBD1 (6 bases). Germline V lookup: CDR1 SEHNR, CDR2 FQNEAQ (reference sequence). V gave up 4 bases and J gave up 5 bases, with 12 bases separating them. The CDR3 spans 14 residues. The CDR3 nucleotides are TGTGCCAGCAGCTGGGGCAGGGGAGATCAGCCCCAGCATTTT. Translation: CASSWGRGDQPQHF.

The chain links TRBV18 to TRBJ1-6, with TRBD1 matching 12 bases. The ends lost 3 bases at V and 13 bases at J; junction bases unmatched: 10. The CDR3 consists of 16 residues. Per the germline V gene, CDR1 is KGHSH and CDR2 is LQKENI. CDR3 in DNA: TGTGCCAGCTCACCGGCGGCGGGACAGGGGGCAGGGCCCCTCCACTTT. Translated, it gives CASSPAAGQGAGPLHF.